The next 4 T cell receptor beta chains were all read from a single sample in a study of blood T cell repertoires in COVID-19. Sequenced by immunoSEQ multiplex PCR; TCRdb stores in-frame clones only, minus some. The profile covers about 150,000 clones, with approximately 85% appearing a single time and around 7% taken by the ten largest. The sequencing input was peripheral blood. The receptors derive from a man older than 75 with COVID-19, enrolled during active disease.

The chain is built from TRBV14 and TRBJ1-6; 8 bases agree with TRBD1. With V trimmed by 1 base and J by 11 bases, 7 bases remained unmatched. The germline V gene encodes CDR1 SGHDN and CDR2 FVKESK. This CDR3 region has 15 residues. This CDR3 is CASSQAAWTGTPLHF. The DNA of the CDR3 is TGTGCCAGCAGCCAAGCGGCTTGGACAGGGACACCCCTCCACTTT.

The chain carries TRBV3-1 (or the pseudogene TRBV3-2) and TRBJ1-4, with D possibly matching TRBD1 (6 bases). Germline lookup yields CDR1 LGHDT and CDR2 YNNKEL (reference sequence). This CDR3 comprises 15 residues. V lost 3 bases and J 1 base, leaving 9 bases between the germline ends. The CDR3 coding sequence is TGTGCCAGCAGCCAGGGGGCGTTAACTAATGAAAAACTGTTTTTT. Its protein product is CASSQGALTNEKLFF.

The chain carries TRBV9 and TRBJ2-5; TRBD1 matches 8 bases. Germline V CDR1 and CDR2: SGDLS, YYNGEE. The CDR3 length is 15 residues. Trimming took 5 bases from V and 4 from J; bases not matched to a gene: 10. As DNA, the CDR3 is TGTGCCAGCAGTTTTCAGGGGGCCAGGGGAGAGACCCAGTACTTC. Translation gives CASSFQGARGETQYF.

V is TRBV2 and J is TRBJ2-2; D gene ambiguous. The CDR3 spans 14 residues. CDR1 and CDR2 (germline): SNHLY, FYNNEI. Trimming took off 8 bases at V and 2 bases at J, with 12 bases between the two ends. The CDR3 nucleotides are TGTGCCAGCCGCCGCGAGGCTAACACCGGGGAGCTGTTTTTT. Translated: CASRREANTGELFF.